The present T cell receptor beta chain was sequenced within a study of T cell responses to AZD1222 COVID-19 vaccine. Overall study findings and caveats: Reportedly, close to half of spike-specific TCRs are directed against unmutated variant regions. Two AZD1222 administrations were followed by greater Spike-specific TCR breadth and depth. Samples come after the peak T cell response, not at day 14.

Worth noting for this clone: The antigen is unknown.

The CDR3 is 15 residues long. The V segment lost 6 bases and the J segment 0 bases; nucleotides outside the gene matches: 7. Germline CDR1 is MNHEY and CDR2 is SVGAGI. Measured with immunoSEQ multiplex PCR; TCRdb has only the in-frame clones, and not every one. The table records some 130,000 clones, 80% to 90% of them present only once. The TCR comes from an adult in good health. This chain connects TRBV6-5 to TRBJ1-1, with TRBD1 matching over 7 bases. The sequenced sample was peripheral blood, obtained on day 0 of AZD1222 vaccination. The CDR3 bases are TGTGCCAGCAGCCCGACAGGGCCTTTGAACACTGAAGCTTTCTTT. The encoded protein is CASSPTGPLNTEAFF.